The 31 T cell receptor beta chains given below trace back to one sample, sequenced in a study of CD8+CD57+ T cells in acquired aplastic anemia. Genomic DNA, the template, was used for profiling of the TCR beta VDJ and CDR3. TCRdb used MiXCR to reprocess the reads, holding one entry per CDR3 protein. The sample carries roughly 420,000 distinct CDR3 sequences, around 72% recorded once. Sequencing used sorted CD4+, CD8+, or CD8+CD57+ T cells (not recorded which) from PBMCs. Receptors were obtained from a human donor in good health, serving as a control.

This chain uses TRBV15 with TRBJ1-2; 10 positions agree with TRBD1. Trimming removed 0 bases from V and 4 bases from J; junction bases left unmatched: 2. Germline loops: CDR1 LNHNV, CDR2 YYDKDF (reference sequence). The CDR3 extends over 15 amino acids. CDR3 sequence (DNA): TGTGCCACCAGCAGAGATCGGGACAGGGGCTATGGCTACACCTTC. Its translation is CATSRDRDRGYGYTF.

The chain has TRBV7-3 and TRBJ1-1; D remains ambiguous. CDR3 length equals 14 residues. Germline CDR1 reads SGHTA; CDR2 reads FQGTGA. The V end lost 6 bases, the J end lost 4 bases, and 15 bases lay between the germline ends. The CDR3 loop is CASSVGRPGTEAFF. The CDR3 DNA reads as TGTGCCAGCAGTGTCGGCAGGCCAGGCACTGAAGCTTTCTTT.

This clonotype was seen just once. V usage is TRBV5-1 and J usage is TRBJ1-5; weak D call: TRBD1 (6 bases). V gave up 2 bases and J gave up 7 bases, with 22 bases separating them. Germline CDR1 is SGHRS and CDR2 is YFSETQ. The CDR3 consists of 17 residues. CDR3 protein: CASSLDHGQLDWQPQHF. In nucleotides, the CDR3 is TGCGCCAGCAGCTTAGATCACGGACAGCTGGATTGGCAGCCCCAGCATTTT.

V and J are TRBV19 and TRBJ2-3; D unclear. CDR3 length equals 15 residues. Trimming left V 4 bases short and J 2 bases short, with 13 bases between. CDR1 and CDR2 (germline): LNHDA, SQIVND (reference sequence). The CDR3 DNA reads TGTGCCAGTAGTACCAGTCCCTACCTCACAGATACGCAGTATTTT. Amino acids: CASSTSPYLTDTQYF.

This clonotype was picked up one time. The chain carries TRBV13 and TRBJ1-1, with unresolved D. V shed 6 bases and J shed 0 bases, with 8 bases lying between them. From germline, CDR1 is PRHDT and CDR2 FYEKMQ (reference sequence). CDR3 size: 13 residues. The CDR3 region has the DNA TGTGCCAGCAGTGGACGGCTGAACACTGAAGCTTTCTTT. Translated: CASSGRLNTEAFF.

The chain combines TRBV6-6 with TRBJ1-4; 7 nucleotides match TRBD1. Germline V gene lookup returns CDR1 MNHNY and CDR2 SVGAGI (reference sequence). The CDR3 is made up of 15 amino acids. V lost 3 bases, J lost 8 bases, and 9 bases stayed unmatched. The CDR3 reads CASSYRTGVREKLFF. In DNA, the CDR3 is TGTGCCAGCAGTTATCGGACAGGAGTGAGGGAAAAACTGTTTTTT.

The chain employs TRBV7-2 and TRBJ1-5; no firm D call. Trimming left V 5 bases short and J 16 bases short, with 21 bases between. This CDR3 has 13 amino acids. Germline-derived CDR1 and CDR2 are SGHTA and FQGNSA. CDR3 in DNA: TGTGCCAGCAGCCCTAGCTCTGGTCACACCCTACATTTT. Translated, it gives CASSPSSGHTLHF. The full variable domain, with the rest looked up from reference TRBV7-2 and TRBJ1-5, is GAGVSQSPSNKVTEKGKDVELRCDPISGHTALYWYRQSLGQGLEFLIYFQGNSAPDKSGLPSDRFSAERTGGSVSTLTIQRTQQEDSAVYLCASSPSSGHTLHFGDGTRLSIL.

The count of this clonotype is one. A read error may account for a junction end that differs from germline. The rearrangement joins TRBV7-4 to TRBJ1-4, with 7 bases that match TRBD1. The CDR3 extends over 13 amino acids. Germline V lookup: CDR1 SGHVT, CDR2 SQSDAQ. Here the CDR3 DNA reads TGTGCCAGCAGTTTATCAGGGGGTGAAAAACTGTTGTTT. Amino acid sequence: CASSLSGGEKLLF. Supplemented by reference TRBV7-4 and TRBJ1-4, the full variable domain reads GAGVSQSPRYKVAKRGRDVALRCDSISGHVTLYWYRQTLGQGSEVLTYSQSDAQRDKSGRPSGRFSAERPERSVSTLKIQRTEQGDSAVYLCASSLSGGEKLLFGSGTQLSVL.

With regard to this clonotype: No DNA is shown, since the ends of the CDR3 on it are uncertain; the CDR3 is the one TCRdb lists. V is TRBV7-2 and J is TRBJ2-3. CDR1 SGHTA and CDR2 FQGNSA come from the germline V gene. With termini counted, the CDR3 has 16 amino acids. CDR3 sequence reads: CASSAVEGYTFGSQYF.

Concerning this clonotype itself: A junction boundary mismatches the germline segment, possibly from a read error. This chain links TRBV9 with TRBJ1-1; D might be TRBD1 (5 bases). Germline V CDR1 and CDR2: SGDLS, YYNGEE. The length of the CDR3 is 14 residues. CDR3 DNA: TGTGCCAGCAGCCCCCTCGAGCGGGGCGGCCGAGGGATCTTT. It translates to CASSPLERGGRGIF.

The V gene is TRBV5-1, the J gene TRBJ2-3, with D unresolved. Germline CDR1 SGHRS, CDR2 YFSETQ. The germline V and J ends were trimmed by 1 base and 13 bases, with 13 bases remaining between them. The CDR3 has 12 residues. The CDR3 here is CASSLSSTDEYF. CDR3 bases: TGCGCCAGCAGCTTGAGTAGCACGGATGAGTATTTT.

The V and J genes are TRBV11-2 and TRBJ2-2; D remains unclear. CDR1 and CDR2 from the germline V gene are SGHAT and FQNNGV. V was pared by 5 bases and J by 15 bases, with 13 bases between. This CDR3 has 11 residues. The CDR3 DNA sequence: TGTGCCAGCAGCGCGGACGGGTTGTTGTTTTTT. Translating gives CASSADGLLFF.

This chain uses TRBV7-3 with TRBJ2-5; D may be TRBD2 (6 bases). This CDR3 spans 12 amino acids. CDR1 and CDR2 (germline): SGHTA, FQGTGA. Trimming shortened V by 8 bases and J by 12 bases, and 19 bases separated the two germline ends. CDR3 in DNA: TGTGCCAGCGTTTCGGAGGGGCGGACGAAGTACTTC. The encoded protein is CASVSEGRTKYF.

This clonotype was observed a single time. At one of its ends the junction is not consistent with the germline gene, which may arise from a read error. The gene calls are TRBV7-9 and TRBJ1-2; the D gene is possibly TRBD1 (6 bases). In germline, CDR1 is SEHNR, CDR2 FQNEAQ (reference sequence). This CDR3 contains 14 residues. CDR3 sequence (DNA): TGTGCCAGCAGCATGTGGCAGGGGAACGAAAAACTGTCCTTC. It translates to CASSMWQGNEKLSF.

The chain links TRBV12-3 or TRBV12-4 to TRBJ1-2; D is perhaps TRBD1 (6 bases). The CDR3 runs 12 residues. V was clipped by 6 bases and J by 8 bases, with 13 bases between them. The chain's CDR3 is CASSPAGAGYTF. The CDR3 nucleotides are TGTGCCAGCAGCCCGGCGGGGGCGGGCTACACCTTC.

The V call is TRBV20-1, the J call TRBJ1-2, with a possible D match to TRBD1 (5 bases). V gave up 3 bases and J gave up 6 bases, with 17 bases separating them. Germline CDR1 DFQATT, CDR2 SNEGSKA (reference sequence). CDR3 length: 14 residues. CDR3 in amino acids: CSASGLRAADGYTF. The CDR3 region has the DNA TGCAGTGCTAGCGGACTCAGGGCAGCTGATGGCTACACCTTC.

This clonotype was observed a handful of times. J is TRBJ2-5 and V is TRBV10-3; D possibly corresponds to TRBD1 (6 bases). The CDR3 runs to 11 residues. The germline V gene encodes CDR1 ENHRY and CDR2 SYGVKD. Trimming took off 3 bases at V and 11 bases at J, with 10 bases between the two ends. Written as DNA, the CDR3 is TGTGCCATCAGTGATAAACAGGGTCAGTACTTC. Protein product: CAISDKQGQYF.

V usage is TRBV2 and J usage is TRBJ1-5; 9 bases line up with TRBD1. Germline V gives CDR1 SNHLY, CDR2 FYNNEI. This CDR3 has 18 residues. J was trimmed by 4 bases and V by 6 bases; bases with no gene match: 16. CDR3 amino acids: CASRGDRGQGRDNQPQHF. DNA of the CDR3: TGTGCCAGCAGAGGAGATCGGGGACAGGGAAGGGATAATCAGCCCCAGCATTTT.

The sample holds one count of this clonotype. V is TRBV2 and J is TRBJ2-3; no definite D call. V gave up 2 bases and J gave up 6 bases, with 15 bases separating them. Germline V gene data show CDR1 as SNHLY and CDR2 as FYNNEI. This CDR3 is 15 amino acids long. The CDR3 loop is CASSEPPSYADTQYF. DNA for the CDR3: TGTGCCAGCAGTGAACCGCCGAGCTATGCGGATACGCAGTATTTT.

This clonotype was recorded a few times. V usage is TRBV20-1 and J usage is TRBJ2-7; 8 positions agree with TRBD1. CDR3 length: 15 amino acids. Trimming took 4 bases from V and 2 from J; bases not matched to a gene: 10. Per germline, CDR1 DFQATT and CDR2 SNEGSKA (reference sequence). The CDR3 nucleotides are TGCAGTGCTACTTTGACGACAGGGGACCCCTACGAGCAGTACTTC. Translation gives CSATLTTGDPYEQYF.

The chain is built from TRBV29-1 and TRBJ1-6; 10 bases agree with TRBD1. This CDR3 spans 16 amino acids. The germline CDR1 and CDR2 sequences are SQVTM and ANQGSEA. The V segment lost 2 bases and the J segment 0 bases; nucleotides outside the gene matches: 1. CDR3 in DNA: TGCAGCGTTGAAAGGACAGGGGGCTCCTATAATTCACCCCTCCACTTT. This translates into CSVERTGGSYNSPLHF. The whole variable domain, remainder taken from reference TRBV29-1 and TRBJ1-6, is SAVISQKPSRDICQRGTSLTIQCQVDSQVTMMFWYRQQPGQSLTLIATANQGSEATYESGFVIDKFPISRPNLTFSTLTVSNMSPEDSSIYLCSVERTGGSYNSPLHFGNGTRLTVT.

The table lists this clonotype with a count of one. The chain carries TRBV20-1 and TRBJ1-4; no clear D gene. Germline CDR1 and CDR2: DFQATT and SNEGSKA (reference sequence). The V gene lost 0 bases and the J gene lost 4 bases, with 9 bases spanning the gap. The CDR3 totals 14 residues. The CDR3 nucleotides are TGCAGTGCTAGAGAGGCCGGGATTAATGAAAAACTGTTTTTT. Amino acids: CSAREAGINEKLFF.

V is TRBV3-1 and J is TRBJ1-2; 9 nucleotides align to TRBD1. In germline, CDR1 is LGHDT, CDR2 YNNKEL (reference sequence). There are 15 residues in the CDR3. V shed 2 bases, J shed 8 bases, and the junction held 9 bases outside the gene matches. The CDR3 here is CASSQTTGTGNGYTF. CDR3 sequence (DNA): TGTGCCAGCAGCCAAACGACAGGGACAGGGAACGGCTACACCTTC.

This clonotype was seen many times. The CDR3 DNA follows: TGTGCCAGCAGCCCCGCCGGGCGCAATCAGCCCCAGCATTTT. Translation: CASSPAGRNQPQHF. This rearrangement joins TRBV6-6 to TRBJ1-5; D ambiguous. Germline V gene lookup returns CDR1 MNHNY and CDR2 SVGAGI (reference sequence). The ends were cut back, 6 bases at V and 2 bases at J, with 11 bases in the middle. The CDR3 totals 14 residues.

In its sample, this clonotype was seen many times. Sequence at one end of the junction differs from germline and may be a read error. The chain carries TRBV19 and TRBJ1-5; unclear D gene. From germline, CDR1 is LNHDA and CDR2 SQIVND (reference sequence). The CDR3 totals 13 residues. The DNA for the CDR3 is TGTGCCAGTAGTGTAGAATCTGGTCAGCCCCAGCATTTT. Residues: CASSVESGQPQHF.

In this sample, this clonotype turned up a few times. A much larger clone lies one base from this, so it may be a read error. The chain carries TRBV7-2 and TRBJ1-2, with D unclear. V was pared by 1 base and J by 4 bases, with 10 bases between. CDR3 size: 14 residues. The germline V gene encodes CDR1 SGHTA and CDR2 FQGNSA. The CDR3 DNA sequence: TGTGCCAGCAGCTTAGACACTGCAAGCTATGGCTACACCTTC. Its protein is CASSLDTASYGYTF.

On this clonotype: At one boundary the junction diverges from the germline segment, which might be a read error. The gene calls are TRBV9 and TRBJ2-5, with 16 bases identical to TRBD2. Germline V CDR1 and CDR2: SGDLS, YYNGEE. The CDR3 loop spans 16 amino acids. The CDR3 DNA reads as TGTGCCAGCAGCGAGGGACTAGCGGGGGGGCCGGAGACCCAGTGCTTC. It encodes CASSEGLAGGPETQCF.

In the case of this clonotype: The CDR3 does not close with the conserved phenylalanine or tryptophan, likely indicating a read error. Because the CDR3's place on the DNA is in doubt, the DNA is left out and the CDR3 is given as listed by TCRdb. V is TRBV7-9 and J is TRBJ2-7; the table gives TRBD2 as D, unverified against the DNA. The CDR3 adds up to 13 amino acids, both ends counted. CDR1 is SEHNR and CDR2 is FQNEAQ in the germline V gene (reference sequence). Here the CDR3 reads CASSVGGEASETQ.

Worth noting for this clonotype: No conserved phenylalanine or tryptophan ends this CDR3, so it is likely a read error. The chain recombines TRBV2 with TRBJ2-7; D is uncertain. CDR1 and CDR2 from the germline V gene are SNHLY and FYNNEI. This CDR3 has 11 residues. DNA for the CDR3: TGTGCCTGCAGTCTATCCTACGAGCAGTACTTG. It encodes CACSLSYEQYL.

The chain is built from TRBV7-2 and TRBJ1-1; D is unclear. The germline V gene has CDR1 SGHTA and CDR2 FQGNSA. This CDR3 is 13 amino acids long. V was trimmed by 4 bases and J by 2 bases, leaving 8 bases between them. CDR3 amino acids: CASSSNPNTEAFF. As DNA, the CDR3 is TGTGCCAGCAGCTCGAACCCAAACACTGAAGCTTTCTTT.

This clonotype has at least ten counts. The rearrangement joins TRBV5-1 to TRBJ2-1, with TRBD1 as a possible D gene (6 bases). CDR3 length equals 16 residues. In germline, CDR1 is SGHRS, CDR2 YFSETQ. The V end was cut by 7 bases, the J end by 0 bases, with 17 bases between. In DNA form, the CDR3 reads TGCGCCAGCGCCGGCGTCGGACAGAGCTCCTACAATGAGCAGTTCTTC. Translated: CASAGVGQSSYNEQFF.